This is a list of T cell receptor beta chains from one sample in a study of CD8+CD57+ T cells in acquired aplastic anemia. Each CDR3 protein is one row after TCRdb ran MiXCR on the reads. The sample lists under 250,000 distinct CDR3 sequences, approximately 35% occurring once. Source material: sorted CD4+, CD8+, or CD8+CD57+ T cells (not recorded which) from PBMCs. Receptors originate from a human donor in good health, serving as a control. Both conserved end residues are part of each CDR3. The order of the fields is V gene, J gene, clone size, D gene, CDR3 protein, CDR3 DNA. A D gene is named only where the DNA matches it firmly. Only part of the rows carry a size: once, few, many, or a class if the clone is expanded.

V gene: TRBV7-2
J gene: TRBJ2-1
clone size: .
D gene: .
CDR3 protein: CASSLTSSYNEQFF
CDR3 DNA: TGTGCCAGCAGCCTCACTAGCTCCTACAATGAGCAGTTCTTC

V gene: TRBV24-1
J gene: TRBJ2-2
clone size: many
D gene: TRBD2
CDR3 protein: CATSDLTSGPRELFF
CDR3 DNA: TGTGCCACCAGTGACCTGACTAGCGGCCCCCGGGAGCTGTTTTTT

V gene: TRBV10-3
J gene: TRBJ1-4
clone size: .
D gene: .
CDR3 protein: CAISELNRKLFF
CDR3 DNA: TGTGCCATCAGTGAGTTAAATCGCAAACTGTTTTTT

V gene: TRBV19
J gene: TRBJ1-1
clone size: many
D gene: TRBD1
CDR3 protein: CASSITGANTEAFF
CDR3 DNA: TGTGCCAGTAGTATCACAGGGGCGAACACTGAAGCTTTCTTT

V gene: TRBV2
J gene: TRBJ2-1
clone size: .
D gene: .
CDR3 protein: CASSTDGHNEQFF
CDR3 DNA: TGCGCCAGCAGCACGGACGGACACAATGAGCAGTTCTTC

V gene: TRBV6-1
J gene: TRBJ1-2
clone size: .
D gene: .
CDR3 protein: CASSKGPGQTNYGYTF
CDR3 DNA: TGTGCCAGCAGCAAAGGACCGGGGCAGACTAACTATGGCTACACCTTC

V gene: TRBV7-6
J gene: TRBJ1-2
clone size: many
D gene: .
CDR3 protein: CASSRTAYGYTF
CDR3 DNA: TGTGCCAGCAGCCGGACGGCCTATGGCTACACCTTC

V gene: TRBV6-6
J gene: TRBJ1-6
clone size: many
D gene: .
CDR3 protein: CASSYKAWSPLHF
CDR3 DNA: TGTGCCAGCAGTTACAAGGCGTGGTCACCCCTCCACTTT

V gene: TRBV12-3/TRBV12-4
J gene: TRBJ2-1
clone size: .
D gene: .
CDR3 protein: CASSLTPNGGLSYNEQFF
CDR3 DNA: TGTGCCAGCAGTCTCACTCCGAACGGGGGGCTCTCCTACAATGAGCAGTTCTTC

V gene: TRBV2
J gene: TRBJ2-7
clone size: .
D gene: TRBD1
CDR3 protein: CASRDRNYEQYF
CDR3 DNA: TGTGCCAGCAGGGACAGGAACTACGAGCAGTACTTC

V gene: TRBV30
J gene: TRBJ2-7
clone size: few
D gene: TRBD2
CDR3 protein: CAWSGSRTGTSLHEQYF
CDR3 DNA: TGTGCCTGGAGTGGCTCCCGAACCGGGACTAGTCTTCACGAGCAGTACTTC

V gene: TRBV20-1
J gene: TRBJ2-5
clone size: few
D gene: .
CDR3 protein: CSARVSGVQETQYF
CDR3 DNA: TGCAGTGCTAGAGTTTCCGGGGTACAAGAGACCCAGTACTTC

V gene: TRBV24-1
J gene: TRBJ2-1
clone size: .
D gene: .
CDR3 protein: CATSEGSSLNEQFF
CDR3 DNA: TGTGCCACCAGTGAGGGGTCCTCATTGAATGAGCAGTTCTTC

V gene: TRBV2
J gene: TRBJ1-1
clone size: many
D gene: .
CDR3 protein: CASSPQGLNTEAFF
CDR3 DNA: TGTGCCAGCAGTCCCCAGGGACTGAACACTGAAGCTTTCTTT

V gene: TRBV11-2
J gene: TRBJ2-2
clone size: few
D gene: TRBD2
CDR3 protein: CASTGPGLAGVTGELFF
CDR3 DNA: TGTGCCAGCACCGGCCCGGGACTAGCGGGAGTCACCGGGGAGCTGTTTTTT

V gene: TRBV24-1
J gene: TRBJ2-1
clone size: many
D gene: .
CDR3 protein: CATSDATASSYNEQFF
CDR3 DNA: TGTGCCACCAGTGATGCGACTGCTAGCTCCTACAATGAGCAGTTCTTC

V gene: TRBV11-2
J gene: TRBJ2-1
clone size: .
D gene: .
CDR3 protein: CASSPREDPRFHEQFF
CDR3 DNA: TGTGCCAGCAGCCCCAGAGAAGACCCTAGGTTTCATGAGCAGTTCTTC

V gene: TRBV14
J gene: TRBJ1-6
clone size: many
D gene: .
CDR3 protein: CASSQTDSYNSPLHF
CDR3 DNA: TGTGCCAGCAGCCAAACGGACAGCTATAATTCACCCCTCCACTTT

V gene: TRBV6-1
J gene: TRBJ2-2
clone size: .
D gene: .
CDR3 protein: CATRQKNTGELFF
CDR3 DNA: TGTGCGACCCGGCAAAAGAACACCGGGGAGCTGTTTTTT

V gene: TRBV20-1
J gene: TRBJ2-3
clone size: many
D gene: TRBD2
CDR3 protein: CSARDWAGGPTDTQYF
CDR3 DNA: TGCAGTGCTAGAGATTGGGCGGGGGGCCCCACAGATACGCAGTATTTT

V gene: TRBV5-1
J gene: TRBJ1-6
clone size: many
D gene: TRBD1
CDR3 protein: CASTDRVSYNSPLHF
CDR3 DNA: TGCGCCAGCACGGACAGGGTTTCCTATAATTCACCCCTCCACTTT

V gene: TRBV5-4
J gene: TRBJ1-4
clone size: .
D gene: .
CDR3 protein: CASSLDLQGIVDEKLFF
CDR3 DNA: TGTGCCAGCAGCTTGGATCTACAGGGTATTGTAGATGAAAAACTGTTTTTT

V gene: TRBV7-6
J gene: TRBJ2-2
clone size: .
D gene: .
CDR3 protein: CASSPNPAANTGELFF
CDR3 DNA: TGTGCCAGCAGTCCTAACCCGGCTGCGAACACCGGGGAGCTGTTTTTT

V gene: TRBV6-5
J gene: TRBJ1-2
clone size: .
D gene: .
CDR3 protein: CASSYLFGGNYGYTF
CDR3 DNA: TGTGCCAGCAGTTACTTATTCGGCGGGAACTATGGCTACACCTTC

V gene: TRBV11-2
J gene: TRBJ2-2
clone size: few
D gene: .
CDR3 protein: CASRRGGRTGELFF
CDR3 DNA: TGTGCCTCGCGTAGGGGTGGAAGGACCGGGGAGCTGTTTTTT

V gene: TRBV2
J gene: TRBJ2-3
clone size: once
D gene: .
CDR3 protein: CASAEFYTDTQYF
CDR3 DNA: TGTGCCAGCGCGGAGTTCTACACAGATACGCAGTATTTT

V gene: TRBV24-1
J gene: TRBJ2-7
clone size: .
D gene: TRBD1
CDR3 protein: CATRRAGTGTYEQYF
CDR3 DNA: TGTGCCACCAGGCGAGCCGGGACAGGGACCTACGAGCAGTACTTC

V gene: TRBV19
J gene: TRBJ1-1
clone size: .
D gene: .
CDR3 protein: CASSIGGVNTEAFF
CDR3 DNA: TGTGCCAGTAGTATCGGCGGAGTGAACACTGAAGCTTTCTTT

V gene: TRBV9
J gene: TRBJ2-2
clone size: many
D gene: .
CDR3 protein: CASSVGGTPRTGELFF
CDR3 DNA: TGTGCCAGCAGCGTAGGCGGAACACCTCGGACCGGGGAGCTGTTTTTT

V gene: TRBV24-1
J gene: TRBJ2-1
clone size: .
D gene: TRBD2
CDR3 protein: CATSEFTSGGNNEQFF
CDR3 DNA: TGTGCCACCAGTGAATTTACTAGCGGGGGCAACAATGAGCAGTTCTTC

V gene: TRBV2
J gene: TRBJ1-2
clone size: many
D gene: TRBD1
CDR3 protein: CASDTGGWYGYTF
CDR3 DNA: TGTGCCAGCGATACAGGGGGCTGGTATGGCTACACCTTC

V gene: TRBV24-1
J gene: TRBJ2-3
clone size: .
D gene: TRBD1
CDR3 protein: CATSDFGTGSHEQYF
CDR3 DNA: TGTGCCACCAGTGATTTTGGGACAGGGAGCCATGAGCAGTATTTT

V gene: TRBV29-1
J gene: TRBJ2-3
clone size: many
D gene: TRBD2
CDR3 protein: CSLLAGTTDTQYF
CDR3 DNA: TGCAGCCTCTTAGCGGGAACCACAGATACGCAGTATTTT

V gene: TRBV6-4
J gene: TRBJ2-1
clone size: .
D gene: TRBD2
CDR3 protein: CASSDRASGSYNEQFF
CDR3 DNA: TGTGCCAGCAGTGACCGGGCTAGCGGGTCCTACAATGAGCAGTTCTTC

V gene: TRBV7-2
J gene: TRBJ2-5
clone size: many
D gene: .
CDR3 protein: CASSLRGKTQYF
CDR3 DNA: TGTGCCAGCAGCCTCAGGGGAAAGACCCAGTACTTC

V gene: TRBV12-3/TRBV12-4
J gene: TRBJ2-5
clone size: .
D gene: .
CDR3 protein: CASSPRGGGFQETQYF
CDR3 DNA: TGTGCCAGCAGTCCTAGGGGGGGCGGGTTCCAAGAGACCCAGTACTTC

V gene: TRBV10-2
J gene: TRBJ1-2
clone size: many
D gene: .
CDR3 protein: CASTEWAGLGYTF
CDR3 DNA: TGCGCCAGCACCGAGTGGGCAGGGTTGGGCTACACCTTC

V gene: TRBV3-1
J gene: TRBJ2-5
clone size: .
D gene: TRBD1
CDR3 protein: CASSLRTGGYPRQVQETQYF
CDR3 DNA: TGTGCCAGCAGCCTTAGGACAGGGGGCTACCCCCGCCAAGTCCAAGAGACCCAGTACTTC

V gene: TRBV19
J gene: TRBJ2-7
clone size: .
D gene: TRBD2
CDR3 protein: CATRTSGRAINEQYF
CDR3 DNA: TGTGCCACCAGGACTAGCGGGAGGGCCATTAACGAGCAGTACTTC

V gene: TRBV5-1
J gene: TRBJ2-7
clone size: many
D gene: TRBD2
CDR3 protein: CASSTGLAGAYEQYF
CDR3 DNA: TGCGCCAGCAGCACGGGACTAGCGGGAGCGTACGAGCAGTACTTC

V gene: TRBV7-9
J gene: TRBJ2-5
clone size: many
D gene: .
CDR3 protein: CASSLTFSRSQETQYF
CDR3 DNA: TGTGCCAGCAGCTTAACGTTTAGCCGGAGTCAAGAGACCCAGTACTTC

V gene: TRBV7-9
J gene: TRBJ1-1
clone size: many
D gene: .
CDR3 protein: CASNLLEATINTEAFF
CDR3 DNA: TGTGCCAGCAACCTCTTAGAGGCGACAATTAACACTGAAGCTTTCTTT

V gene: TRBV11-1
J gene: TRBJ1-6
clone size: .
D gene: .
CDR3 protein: CASSPSSGTRSNSPLHF
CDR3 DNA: TGTGCCAGCAGCCCCTCCTCAGGGACACGGTCCAATTCACCCCTCCACTTT

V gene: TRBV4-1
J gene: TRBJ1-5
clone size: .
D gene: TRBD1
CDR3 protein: CASSLGQGGYQPQHF
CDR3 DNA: TGCGCCAGCAGCCTGGGACAGGGGGGATATCAGCCCCAGCATTTT

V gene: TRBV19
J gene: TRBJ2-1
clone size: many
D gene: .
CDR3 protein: CASSIPGVAIGNEQFF
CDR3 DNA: TGTGCCAGTAGTATCCCCGGGGTAGCGATAGGAAATGAGCAGTTCTTC

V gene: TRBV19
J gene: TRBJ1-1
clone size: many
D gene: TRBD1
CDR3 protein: CASRRLTGNPTEAFF
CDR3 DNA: TGTGCCAGTAGGCGGTTGACAGGGAACCCCACTGAAGCTTTCTTT

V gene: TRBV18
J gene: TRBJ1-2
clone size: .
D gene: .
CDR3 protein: CASREQGVEGYTF
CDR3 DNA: TGTGCCAGCCGAGAACAGGGCGTGGAGGGCTACACCTTC

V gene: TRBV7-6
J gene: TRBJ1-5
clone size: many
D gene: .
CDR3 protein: CASSLGQGYQPQHF
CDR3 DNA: TGTGCCAGCAGCTTAGGGCAGGGCTATCAGCCCCAGCATTTT

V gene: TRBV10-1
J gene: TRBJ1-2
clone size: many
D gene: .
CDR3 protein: CASSERQGGGYTF
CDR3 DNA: TGCGCCAGCAGTGAGCGGCAGGGCGGTGGCTACACCTTC

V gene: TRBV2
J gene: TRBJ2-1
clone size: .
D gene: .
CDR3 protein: CASRYRGGEQFF
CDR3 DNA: TGTGCCAGCAGATATAGGGGGGGTGAGCAGTTCTTC

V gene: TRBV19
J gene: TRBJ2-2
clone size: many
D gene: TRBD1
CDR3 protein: CASTRDRAANTGELFF
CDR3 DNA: TGTGCCAGTACTCGGGACAGGGCCGCGAACACCGGGGAGCTGTTTTTT

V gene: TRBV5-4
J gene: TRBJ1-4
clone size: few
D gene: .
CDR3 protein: CASSPGPNEKLFF
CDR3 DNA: TGTGCCAGCAGCCCGGGACCTAATGAAAAACTGTTTTTT

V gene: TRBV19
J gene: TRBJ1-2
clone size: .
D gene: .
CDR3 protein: CASTVTGAYGYTF
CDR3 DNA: TGTGCCAGTACAGTGACAGGTGCCTATGGCTACACCTTC

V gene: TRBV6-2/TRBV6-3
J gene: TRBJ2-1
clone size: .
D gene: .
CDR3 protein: CASSYSLAEHSGNEQFF
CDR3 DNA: TGTGCCAGCAGTTACTCGCTGGCGGAGCATTCAGGCAATGAGCAGTTCTTC

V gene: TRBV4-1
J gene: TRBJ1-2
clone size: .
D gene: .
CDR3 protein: CASSQVLGGYTF
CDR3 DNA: TGCGCCAGCAGCCAAGTTCTGGGGGGCTACACCTTC

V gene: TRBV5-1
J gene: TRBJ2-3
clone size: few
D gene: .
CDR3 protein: CASSLEGADTQYF
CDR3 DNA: TGCGCCAGCAGCTTGGAAGGGGCAGATACGCAGTATTTT

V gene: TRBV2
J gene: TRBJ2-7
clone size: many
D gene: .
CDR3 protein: CASSVGGGREQYF
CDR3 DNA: TGTGCCAGCAGTGTGGGGGGAGGTCGCGAGCAGTACTTC

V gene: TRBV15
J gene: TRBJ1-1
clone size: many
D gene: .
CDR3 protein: CATSRDLWGGKDTEAFF
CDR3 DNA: TGTGCCACCAGCAGAGATCTTTGGGGCGGGAAGGACACTGAAGCTTTCTTT

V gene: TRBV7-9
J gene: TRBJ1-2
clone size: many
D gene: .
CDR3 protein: CASSRQFDYGYTF
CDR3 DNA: TGTGCCAGCAGCCGACAGTTTGACTATGGCTACACCTTC

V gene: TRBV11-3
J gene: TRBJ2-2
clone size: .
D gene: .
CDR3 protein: CASSRTPTGELFF
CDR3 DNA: TGTGCCAGCAGCAGGACACCGACCGGGGAGCTGTTTTTT